These 25 T cell receptor beta chains were sequenced from one sample in a study of T cell responses to AZD1222 COVID-19 vaccine. The repertoire was sequenced with immunoSEQ multiplex PCR; TCRdb's copy has only in-frame clones and lacks some. This table holds fewer than 150,000 clones, about 88% found once. Material: peripheral blood, obtained on day 0 of AZD1222 vaccination. The receptors here all came from an adult in good health.

The genes are TRBV11-3 and TRBJ1-6; D remains unclear. CDR1 is SGHNT, CDR2 YENEEA, per germline. Trimming removed 0 bases at V and 10 bases at J, with 10 bases between. The CDR3 extends over 14 amino acids. The DNA of the CDR3 is TGTGCCAGCAGCTTAGACGTACGCGGGTCACCCCTCCACTTT. It encodes CASSLDVRGSPLHF.

V usage is TRBV27 and J usage is TRBJ1-2; TRBD1 is a possible D gene (5 bases). The ends were cut back, 6 bases at V and 0 bases at J, with 20 bases in the middle. The CDR3 spans 17 residues. The germline CDR1 and CDR2 sequences are MNHEY and SMNVEV (reference sequence). The CDR3 loop reads CASSPWASTVTNYGYTF. Here the CDR3 DNA reads TGTGCCAGCAGCCCTTGGGCCTCGACAGTTACTAACTATGGCTACACCTTC.

V usage is TRBV7-3 and J usage is TRBJ2-5; 7 nucleotides agree with TRBD2. This CDR3 has 15 amino acids. In germline, CDR1 is SGHTA, CDR2 FQGTGA. The V and J ends lost 2 bases and 2 bases, in that order; junction bases with no gene match: 5. CDR3 in DNA: TGTGCCAGCAGCTTAGCGGGAGTGACTCAAGAGACCCAGTACTTC. It specifies CASSLAGVTQETQYF.

This clone has only a few counts. This rearrangement joins TRBV19 to TRBJ2-7, with TRBD2 matching 10 bases. This CDR3 has 15 residues. V lost 5 bases, J lost 3 bases, and 7 bases stayed unmatched. The germline CDR1 and CDR2 sequences are LNHDA and SQIVND (reference sequence). CDR3 residues: CASSDLAGGGYEQYF. In DNA, the CDR3 is TGTGCCAGTAGTGACTTAGCGGGAGGTGGCTACGAGCAGTACTTC.

V is TRBV19 and J is TRBJ2-4; D is unresolved. Germline V gene sequence: CDR1 LNHDA, CDR2 SQIVND (reference sequence). The CDR3 length is 13 residues. V lost 1 base, J lost 6 bases, and 7 bases lay in between. CDR3 amino acids: CASSIVTANIQYF. DNA for the CDR3: TGTGCCAGTAGTATAGTCACAGCAAACATTCAGTACTTC.

This chain joins TRBV6-6 and TRBJ2-7; 12 bases align to TRBD2. From germline, CDR1 is MNHNY and CDR2 SVGAGI (reference sequence). The CDR3 is 16 residues long. Trimming at V came to 4 bases and at J to 2 bases, leaving 6 bases not matched to a gene. This chain's CDR3 is CASSSSSGGAAYEQYF. The CDR3 coding sequence is TGTGCCAGCAGTTCGTCTAGCGGGGGGGCTGCCTACGAGCAGTACTTC.

This chain joins TRBV6-2 or TRBV6-3 and TRBJ1-1; D ambiguous. V lost 5 bases to trimming and J lost 0 bases, with 13 bases between them. The CDR3 contains 15 residues. Germline V CDR1 and CDR2: MNHEY, SVGEGT. The CDR3 protein is CASSPRVSMNTEAFF. The CDR3 DNA reads TGTGCCAGCAGTCCCCGGGTTAGCATGAACACTGAAGCTTTCTTT.

This chain connects TRBV19 to TRBJ1-6, with 7 nucleotides matching TRBD1. The CDR3 loop spans 15 amino acids. Germline values: CDR1 LNHDA, CDR2 SQIVND (reference sequence). The trim removed 0 bases at V and 10 bases at J, leaving 6 bases unmatched. The CDR3 here is CASSIDLTGSSPLHF. The DNA of the CDR3 is TGTGCCAGTAGTATAGATTTGACAGGGTCGTCACCCCTCCACTTT.

The CDR3 bases are TGTGCCAGCAGCTTTTCAGGGATGAGTACTGAAGCTTTCTTT. Protein product: CASSFSGMSTEAFF. The chain joins TRBV11-3 to TRBJ1-1; perhaps TRBD1 as D (5 bases). V was trimmed by 3 bases and J by 5 bases, leaving 13 bases between them. The CDR3 sequence is 14 residues long. CDR1 is SGHNT, CDR2 YENEEA, per germline.

The chain recombines TRBV5-8 with TRBJ2-3; 9 bases line up with TRBD2. This CDR3 region has 20 residues. Germline CDR1 reads SGHTS; CDR2 reads YDEGEE. The V gene end was trimmed by 6 bases and the J gene end by 9 bases; junction bases not matched to a gene: 29. DNA of the CDR3: TGTGCCAGCACCATCCCTCTCCATTCTAGCGGGATTCAACCTTGGGGGACGCAGTATTTT. Its translation is CASTIPLHSSGIQPWGTQYF.

The chain has TRBV2 and TRBJ2-7; D is perhaps TRBD1 or TRBD2 (5 bases each). Germline CDR1 SNHLY, CDR2 FYNNEI. This CDR3 has 13 amino acids. V dropped 11 bases and J dropped 2 bases, with 16 bases sitting between them. This CDR3 is CASAPGPAYEQYF. The CDR3 DNA sequence: TGTGCCTCCGCTCCGGGGCCTGCCTACGAGCAGTACTTC.

The V gene is TRBV28, the J gene TRBJ2-7; 7 bases fit TRBD1. The CDR3 sequence is 15 residues long. The germline CDR1 and CDR2 sequences are MDHEN and SYDVKM. V was clipped by 6 bases and J by 0 bases; unmatched bases: 8. CDR3 residues: CASSSGQPSSYEQYF. DNA for the CDR3: TGTGCCAGCAGCTCGGGACAGCCGAGCTCCTACGAGCAGTACTTC.

The rearrangement joins TRBV5-1 to TRBJ1-1; D perhaps matches TRBD1 (5 bases). The CDR3 is 14 amino acids. Trimming took off 4 bases at V and 3 bases at J, with 13 bases between the two ends. Germline assignment: CDR1 SGHRS and CDR2 YFSETQ. The CDR3 bases are TGCGCCAGCAGCCGTGGGTGGGGGGACACTGAAGCTTTCTTT. Translating it yields CASSRGWGDTEAFF.

The CDR3, as DNA: TGTGCCAGCAGTTACTCCCACGGGACAGGGGCAGATACGCAGTATTTT. This gives the protein CASSYSHGTGADTQYF. V usage is TRBV6-2 or TRBV6-3 and J usage is TRBJ2-3, with TRBD1 matching over 10 bases. The trim removed 0 bases at V and 4 bases at J, leaving 4 bases unmatched. The CDR3 has 16 amino acids. Germline V gene lookup returns CDR1 MNHEY and CDR2 SVGEGT.

The V gene is TRBV19, the J gene TRBJ2-1, with a possible D match to TRBD2 (7 bases). CDR1 LNHDA and CDR2 SQIVND come from the germline V gene (reference sequence). The CDR3 is 13 amino acids. V was clipped by 7 bases and J by 5 bases, with 12 bases between them. CDR3 bases: TGTGCCAGTAATTCGGGGGGCGACAATGAGCAGTTCTTC. Translated: CASNSGGDNEQFF.

The rearrangement links TRBV4-1 to TRBJ2-7; 8 nucleotides match TRBD1. The CDR3 is made up of 15 amino acids. CDR1 MGHRA and CDR2 YSYEKL come from the germline V gene. J gave up 7 bases and V 1 base, and 9 bases lay outside the gene matches. CDR3 residues: CASSQAGQGRGEQYF. The DNA of the CDR3 is TGCGCCAGCAGCCAAGCAGGACAGGGAAGGGGAGAGCAGTACTTC.

The rearrangement joins TRBV7-9 to TRBJ2-7, with D tentatively TRBD1 or TRBD2 (5 bases each). CDR3 length equals 14 residues. V was clipped by 7 bases and J by 6 bases, with 19 bases between them. Germline-derived CDR1 and CDR2 are SEHNR and FQNEAQ (reference sequence). The CDR3 bases are TGTGCCAGCACTGACCGGGACCTTCCAGGCGAGCAGTACTTC. This gives the protein CASTDRDLPGEQYF.

The gene calls are TRBV19 and TRBJ1-2; TRBD1 agrees at 9 bases. The junction had 4 bases not matched to a gene; V was cut back by 0 bases and J by 8 bases. Per the germline V gene, CDR1 is LNHDA and CDR2 is SQIVND (reference sequence). The CDR3 length is 14 residues. CDR3 sequence: CASSIEQGARGYTF. The CDR3 DNA sequence: TGTGCCAGTAGTATAGAACAGGGGGCTAGAGGCTACACCTTC.

This chain uses TRBV11-1 with TRBJ2-7; D is possibly TRBD2 (6 bases). The V end lost 1 base, the J end lost 6 bases, and 13 bases lay between the germline ends. The germline V gene has CDR1 SGHAT and CDR2 FQDESV (reference sequence). CDR3 length: 14 amino acids. The CDR3 nucleotides read TGTGCCAGCAGCTTAGTTACCCGGGAGCTCGAGCAGTACTTC. It yields the protein CASSLVTRELEQYF.

The CDR3 DNA reads TGTGCCAGCAGCCCGGGGACAGTTAGGTCCTACGAGCAGTACTTC. It encodes CASSPGTVRSYEQYF. The chain has TRBV7-2 and TRBJ2-7; TRBD1 matches 7 bases. V shed 5 bases, J shed 1 base, and the junction held 8 bases outside the gene matches. The CDR3 totals 15 residues. Germline assignment: CDR1 SGHTA and CDR2 FQGNSA.

V usage is TRBV2 and J usage is TRBJ2-7; 12 nucleotides align to TRBD2. The CDR3 has 17 residues. V shed 7 bases, J shed 0 bases, and the junction held 10 bases outside the gene matches. CDR1 is SNHLY, CDR2 FYNNEI, per germline. The CDR3, as DNA: TGTGCCAGCATCAAAAGCGCTAGCGGGAGGGCCTCCTACGAGCAGTACTTC. The encoded protein is CASIKSASGRASYEQYF.

The chain recombines TRBV29-1 with TRBJ2-7, with D possibly being TRBD1 (6 bases). V was pared by 6 bases and J by 2 bases, with 14 bases between. This CDR3 has 13 amino acids. The germline CDR1 and CDR2 sequences are SQVTM and ANQGSEA. The CDR3 DNA follows: TGCAGCGTGAGGACAGTGATAGCCTACGAGCAGTACTTC. Translated, it gives CSVRTVIAYEQYF.

The CDR3 DNA reads as TGTGCCAGCAGCTTGGCCGGGGGGGTGGCAGATACGCAGTATTTT. As protein: CASSLAGGVADTQYF. The V and J genes are TRBV5-6 and TRBJ2-3, with 8 nucleotides matching TRBD2. In germline, CDR1 is SGHDT, CDR2 YYEEEE. The CDR3 spans 15 residues. Trimming cost V 0 bases and J 4 bases; bases outside gene matches: 4.

The V call is TRBV4-1, the J call TRBJ2-1; TRBD1 aligns across 8 bases. CDR3 size: 18 residues. The ends lost 0 bases at V and 6 bases at J; junction bases unmatched: 13. CDR1 is MGHRA and CDR2 is YSYEKL in the germline V gene. CDR3 coding DNA: TGCGCCAGCAGCCAAGATCGGCCGCTGGCAGGGGGCTCCAATGAGCAGTTCTTC. Translating gives CASSQDRPLAGGSNEQFF.

The chain couples TRBV19 to TRBJ1-4; D possibly corresponds to TRBD1 (6 bases). Germline V gives CDR1 LNHDA, CDR2 SQIVND (reference sequence). Trimming left V 4 bases short and J 5 bases short, with 14 bases between. CDR3 length equals 15 residues. The CDR3 loop is CASSNPGAGNEKLFF. The CDR3 DNA reads as TGTGCCAGTAGTAATCCAGGGGCAGGCAATGAAAAACTGTTTTTT.